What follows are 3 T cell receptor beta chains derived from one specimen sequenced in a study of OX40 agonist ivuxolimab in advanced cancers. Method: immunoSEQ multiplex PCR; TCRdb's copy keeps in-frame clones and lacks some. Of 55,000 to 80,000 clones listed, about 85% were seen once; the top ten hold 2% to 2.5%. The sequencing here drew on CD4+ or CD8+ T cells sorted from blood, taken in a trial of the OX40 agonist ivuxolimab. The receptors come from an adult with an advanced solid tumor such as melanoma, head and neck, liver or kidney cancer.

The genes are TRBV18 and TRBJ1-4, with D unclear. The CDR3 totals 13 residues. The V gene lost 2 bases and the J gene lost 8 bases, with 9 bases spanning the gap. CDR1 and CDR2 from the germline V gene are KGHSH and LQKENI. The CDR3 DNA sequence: TGTGCCAGCTCACCAGGGTTGGGCGAAAAACTGTTTTTT. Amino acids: CASSPGLGEKLFF.

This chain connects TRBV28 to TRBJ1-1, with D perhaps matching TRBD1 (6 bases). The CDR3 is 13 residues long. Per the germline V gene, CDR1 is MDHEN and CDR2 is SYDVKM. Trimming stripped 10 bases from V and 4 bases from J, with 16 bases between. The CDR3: CATWWGPGTEAFF. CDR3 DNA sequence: TGTGCCACTTGGTGGGGGCCTGGCACTGAAGCTTTCTTT.

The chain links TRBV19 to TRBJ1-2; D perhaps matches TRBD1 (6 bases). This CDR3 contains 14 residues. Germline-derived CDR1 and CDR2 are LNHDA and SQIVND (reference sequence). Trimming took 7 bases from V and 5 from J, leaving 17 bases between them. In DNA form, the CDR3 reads TGTGCCAGTACCCTCCTGGGGGCTGATTATGGCTACACCTTC. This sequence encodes CASTLLGADYGYTF.